These 25 T cell receptor beta chains were sequenced from one sample in a study of cytomegalovirus exposure and HLA in healthy donors. The study ran its PCR with 60 Vbeta and 13 Jbeta primers. This table comes from immunoSEQ multiplex PCR, and its TCRdb copy is limited to in-frame clones, with some not included. The specimen's table records around 60,000 clones. Input material: PBMCs. Source of these receptors: a young man in good health and CMV-seropositive.

The CDR3 loop reads CAWSVGAKDEQYF. Written as DNA, the CDR3 is TGTGCCTGGAGTGTGGGGGCAAAGGACGAGCAGTACTTC. The chain recombines TRBV30 with TRBJ2-7; the D gene is possibly TRBD1 (6 bases). V lost 0 bases and J lost 5, with 11 bases in between. Germline loops: CDR1 GTSNPN, CDR2 SVGIG (reference sequence). This CDR3 comprises 13 residues.

The chain links TRBV6-5 to TRBJ2-7; 7 bases map to TRBD1. This CDR3 spans 13 amino acids. Germline V gene data show CDR1 as MNHEY and CDR2 as SVGAGI. The J segment lost 5 bases and the V segment lost 3 bases, leaving 4 bases of the junction unmatched. CDR3 sequence: CASSYTGANEQYF. CDR3 DNA: TGTGCCAGCAGTTATACAGGGGCGAACGAGCAGTACTTC.

V and J are TRBV9 and TRBJ1-3; D remains ambiguous. This CDR3 region has 15 residues. V shed 0 bases and J shed 0 bases, with 7 bases lying between them. In germline, CDR1 is SGDLS, CDR2 YYNGEE. The CDR3 sequence: CASSVGLSSGNTIYF. DNA for the CDR3: TGTGCCAGCAGCGTAGGTCTCAGCTCTGGAAACACCATATATTTT. The full variable domain, its missing parts supplied by reference TRBV9 and TRBJ1-3, is DSGVTQTPKHLITATGQRVTLRCSPRSGDLSVYWYQQSLDQGLQFLIQYYNGEERAKGNILERFSAQQFPDLHSELNLSSLELGDSALYFCASSVGLSSGNTIYFGEGSWLTVV.

The V and J genes are TRBV19 and TRBJ1-6, with D uncertain. Trimming removed 3 bases from V and 7 bases from J, with 19 bases in between. Germline values: CDR1 LNHDA, CDR2 SQIVND (reference sequence). The CDR3 sequence is 17 residues long. The CDR3 region is CASSMPPRRLANSPLHF. As DNA, the CDR3 is TGTGCCAGTAGTATGCCCCCGAGGAGGTTGGCGAATTCACCCCTCCACTTT.

As regards this clone: At one of its ends the junction is not consistent with the germline gene, which may arise from a read error. The gene calls are TRBV7-6 and TRBJ2-7; perhaps TRBD2 as D (6 bases). The CDR3 length is 11 residues. Germline loops: CDR1 SGHVS, CDR2 FNYEAQ. The CDR3 loop reads CASSSGTLLSF. The CDR3 nucleotides read TGTGCCAGCAGCTCCGGGACTCTCTTGTCGTTC.

The chain combines TRBV28 with TRBJ2-1; D might be TRBD2 (6 bases). The CDR3 totals 16 residues. V lost 7 bases, J lost 6 bases, and 22 bases lay in between. Germline-derived CDR1 and CDR2 are MDHEN and SYDVKM. CDR3: CASTELGGLIRNEQFF. CDR3 nucleotide sequence: TGTGCCAGCACCGAATTGGGCGGACTAATCCGCAATGAGCAGTTCTTC.

This chain links TRBV10-3 with TRBJ2-3, with TRBD2 as a possible D gene (5 bases). The CDR3 sequence is 14 residues long. V was trimmed by 3 bases and J by 7 bases, leaving 14 bases between them. Looked up from germline, CDR1 is ENHRY and CDR2 is SYGVKD. DNA of the CDR3: TGTGCCATCAGTGAATCGTTAGGACTGAATACGCAGTATTTT. Translated: CAISESLGLNTQYF.

J is TRBJ2-4 and V is TRBV4-1; weak D call: TRBD1 (6 bases). V lost 2 bases and J lost 0, with 17 bases in between. This CDR3 region has 18 residues. Germline V gene lookup returns CDR1 MGHRA and CDR2 YSYEKL. CDR3 coding DNA: TGCGCCAGCAGCCAAAACCTACAGGACAGACCAGCCAAAAACATTCAGTACTTC. It yields the protein CASSQNLQDRPAKNIQYF.

The chain carries TRBV19 and TRBJ2-7; 8 bases align to TRBD2. CDR3 length: 15 amino acids. The trim removed 6 bases at V and 3 bases at J, leaving 10 bases unmatched. Germline V CDR1 and CDR2: LNHDA, SQIVND (reference sequence). The CDR3 reads CASSQREGSSYEQYF. Here the CDR3 DNA reads TGTGCCAGTAGCCAACGGGAGGGGTCGAGCTACGAGCAGTACTTC.

The gene calls are TRBV9 and TRBJ2-2; 15 nucleotides agree with TRBD2. Germline CDR1 is SGDLS and CDR2 is YYNGEE. CDR3 length equals 19 residues. V lost 2 bases to trimming and J lost 0 bases; unmatched junction nucleotides: 5. The CDR3: CASSVSGTSGGPNTGELFF. The CDR3 DNA follows: TGTGCCAGCAGCGTTTCCGGGACTAGCGGGGGGCCGAACACCGGGGAGCTGTTTTTT.

The chain employs TRBV23-1 and TRBJ1-1; the D gene is possibly TRBD1 (5 bases). Being an ORF, TRBV23-1 has a function that is uncertain. The CDR3 covers 12 residues. The V end lost 5 bases, the J end lost 5 bases, and 9 bases lay between the germline ends. The CDR3: CASSFGGTEAFF. DNA of the CDR3: TGCGCCAGCAGTTTTGGGGGGACTGAAGCTTTCTTT.

This chain uses TRBV6-1 with TRBJ2-7, with 9 positions matching TRBD1. CDR1 and CDR2 from the germline V gene are MNHNS and SASEGT. The CDR3 runs 14 residues. With 5 bases clipped from V and 6 bases from J, the junction kept 8 bases outside the gene matches. CDR3 sequence: CASSTGTGMFEQYF. CDR3 in DNA: TGTGCCAGCAGTACAGGGACAGGGATGTTCGAGCAGTACTTC.

On this clone: At one boundary the junction diverges from the germline segment, which might be a read error. Other DNA sequences in the same sample also yield this CDR3. The chain carries TRBV6-1 and TRBJ1-6, with TRBD1 matching 7 bases. There are 15 residues in the CDR3. Germline V CDR1 and CDR2: MNHNS, SASEGT. CDR3 in DNA: TGTGCCAGCATATCGGACAGGCGTTATAATTCACCCCTACACTTT. Translation: CASISDRRYNSPLHF.

Of note for this clone: A junction boundary mismatches the germline segment, possibly from a read error. The chain has TRBV30 and TRBJ2-1; weak D call: TRBD1 (6 bases). The germline V gene has CDR1 GTSNPN and CDR2 SVGIG (reference sequence). The CDR3 is 15 amino acids. The CDR3 DNA reads as TGTGCCGGGAGTAAGGGCTTGCAGGGGCGCGATGAGCAGTTCTTC. Translating it yields CAGSKGLQGRDEQFF.

Concerning this clone itself: A read error may account for a junction end that differs from germline. This chain connects TRBV30 to TRBJ1-2, with 7 bases fitting TRBD1. Looked up from germline, CDR1 is GTSNPN and CDR2 is SVGIG (reference sequence). The CDR3 is 15 residues long. The CDR3 loop reads CAGSSQGRDLLGYTF. The CDR3, as DNA: TGTGCCGGGAGTTCACAGGGGCGAGACCTGCTTGGCTACACCTTC. Full variable domain (missing parts from reference TRBV30 and TRBJ1-2): SQTIHQWPATLVQPVGSPLSLECTVEGTSNPNLYWYRQAAGRGLQLLFYSVGIGQISSEVPQNLSASRPQDRQFILSSKKLLLSDSGFYLCAGSSQGRDLLGYTFGSGTRLTVV.

This rearrangement joins TRBV27 to TRBJ2-1; maybe TRBD2 (6 bases). CDR1 is MNHEY and CDR2 is SMNVEV in the germline V gene (reference sequence). This CDR3 comprises 19 residues. Trimming took off 4 bases at V and 1 base at J, with 23 bases between the two ends. CDR3 loop: CASSSGYRDGGLSYNEQFF. CDR3 nucleotides: TGTGCCAGCAGTTCGGGATACCGGGACGGAGGGTTATCCTACAATGAGCAGTTCTTC.

V gene TRBV9 combines with J gene TRBJ1-5; TRBD1 agrees at 7 bases. V dropped 4 bases and J dropped 6; count of bases not matched to a gene: 10. Germline V lookup: CDR1 SGDLS, CDR2 YYNGEE. The CDR3 spans 15 residues. CDR3: CASSKTGLFGQPQHF. For the CDR3, the DNA is TGTGCCAGCAGCAAGACAGGGTTGTTTGGTCAGCCCCAGCATTTT.

J is TRBJ1-2 and V is TRBV7-9; D gene ambiguous. The CDR3 has 16 amino acids. The V end lost 3 bases, the J end lost 5 bases, and 19 bases lay between the germline ends. Germline CDR1 SEHNR, CDR2 FQNEAQ (reference sequence). CDR3 residues: CASSFSRTENWYGYTF. The CDR3 region has the DNA TGTGCCAGCAGCTTCTCTCGAACCGAGAACTGGTATGGCTACACCTTC.

The rearrangement uses TRBV13 and TRBJ2-1; TRBD2 agrees at 9 bases. The CDR3 has 14 residues. Germline V gives CDR1 PRHDT, CDR2 FYEKMQ (reference sequence). V lost 4 bases and J lost 5; bases outside the gene matches: 3. The CDR3 is CASSSSGENNEQFF. In nucleotides, the CDR3 is TGTGCCAGCAGCTCTAGCGGGGAGAACAATGAGCAGTTCTTC.

The CDR3 is CASSWSGGAYNEQFF. In nucleotides, the CDR3 is TGTGCCAGCAGTTGGAGCGGGGGGGCCTACAATGAGCAGTTCTTC. The chain combines TRBV5-5 with TRBJ2-1, with TRBD2 matching over 10 bases. This CDR3 spans 15 amino acids. The germline V gene encodes CDR1 SGHKS and CDR2 YYEKEE (reference sequence). The V gene end was trimmed by 5 bases and the J gene end by 2 bases; junction bases not matched to a gene: 4. Full variable domain (remainder filled in from reference TRBV5-5 and TRBJ2-1): DAGVTQSPTHLIKTRGQQVTLRCSPISGHKSVSWYQQVLGQGPQFIFQYYEKEERGRGNFPDRFSARQFPNYSSELNVNALLLGDSALYLCASSWSGGAYNEQFFGPGTRLTVL.

The chain is built from TRBV19 and TRBJ2-7, with TRBD2 as a possible D gene (5 bases). Germline CDR1 is LNHDA and CDR2 is SQIVND (reference sequence). This CDR3 is built from 15 residues. The V end lost 6 bases, the J end lost 2 bases, and 17 bases lay between the germline ends. The CDR3 DNA reads TGTGCCAGTAGCACGGTCGCGGGTTTTACCTACGAGCAGTACTTC. Translation: CASSTVAGFTYEQYF.

This rearrangement joins TRBV6-5 to TRBJ2-2; no clear D gene. The CDR3 contains 13 residues. V shed 7 bases and J shed 6 bases, with 12 bases lying between them. The germline CDR1 and CDR2 sequences are MNHEY and SVGAGI. CDR3: CASKPARSGELFF. CDR3 sequence (DNA): TGTGCCAGCAAGCCCGCGAGGTCCGGGGAGCTGTTTTTT.

The rearrangement joins TRBV5-5 to TRBJ2-1; D gene unclear. CDR1 SGHKS and CDR2 YYEKEE come from the germline V gene (reference sequence). V lost 3 bases and J 7 bases, leaving 14 bases between the germline ends. The CDR3 consists of 14 residues. The CDR3 DNA reads as TGTGCCAGCAGCTGGGTAGGCCCGCGGAATGAGCAGTTCTTC. As protein: CASSWVGPRNEQFF.

The genes are TRBV2 and TRBJ2-7, with D possibly TRBD2 on 5 matching bases. Germline V gene lookup returns CDR1 SNHLY and CDR2 FYNNEI. Deletions cut 2 bases from V and 2 bases from J, with 7 bases between. The CDR3 loop spans 13 amino acids. Written as DNA, the CDR3 is TGTGCCAGCAGTGAAACGGGGACCTACGAGCAGTACTTC. Translated: CASSETGTYEQYF.

The CDR3 DNA is TGTGCCAGCTCACCTGCGGACACAGATACGCAGTATTTT. It specifies CASSPADTDTQYF. The V call is TRBV18, the J call TRBJ2-3; D gene uncertain. Between the trimmed V and J ends, which lost 3 bases and 2 bases, there was a span of 6 bases. Germline V lookup: CDR1 KGHSH, CDR2 LQKENI. The CDR3 runs 13 residues.